This T cell receptor beta chain was obtained from a study of memory CD4+ T cells and cytomegalovirus serostatus. Study context: Of the healthy Belgian adults, 9 were CMV seropositive and 20 to 30 seronegative.

The sort gate was single viable CD3+CD4+CD8-CD45RO+ cells for memory CD4+ T cells. Positive selection with CD4 microbeads enriched total CD4+ T cells. Here immunoSEQ multiplex PCR was the method, and the copy in TCRdb shows in-frame clones only, minus some. This sample has around 54,000 clones; around 82% occur once, and the top ten carry 0.5% to 0.7%. The study's findings and limits: The CMV-associated TCR signature appears largely within the CD4+ memory repertoire. Of under 200 reported CMV TCRbeta sequences, under 70 were found in memory CD4+ repertoires.

Germline CDR1 reads MNHNS; CDR2 reads SASEGT. The CDR3 is 15 amino acids long, termini counted. Comment on this clone: Antigen unknown. It is unclear where the CDR3 begins or ends on the DNA, so no DNA is shown, and the CDR3 is as TCRdb lists it.

J is TRBJ1-5 and V is TRBV6-1. Sequenced: memory CD4+ T cells from blood. This TCR came from an adult in good health and CMV-seronegative. The CDR3 sequence is CASSVAVGSNQPQHF.